The text below deals with one T cell receptor beta chain. Its antigen is unknown. Use of 60 Vbeta and 13 Jbeta primers characterized the PCR. The protocol was immunoSEQ multiplex PCR, while the TCRdb copy is restricted to in-frame clones and leaves out a portion. The sample yields 170,000 or so clones, 75% to 85% seen once. Germline CDR1 is SNHLY and CDR2 is FYNNEI. This CDR3 contains 15 residues. The data were obtained in a study of cytomegalovirus exposure and HLA in healthy donors. Study-wide results and limits: A later analysis found common viral pathogens apparently linked to several of the most significant clusters.

The rearrangement uses TRBV2 and TRBJ2-5; 9 nucleotides match TRBD2. The end of the DNA is better explained by TRBJ2-7, so the J call may be wrong. The sequencing input was PBMCs. The source is a boy aged 5-17 years in good health and CMV-seronegative. The CDR3 nucleotides read TGTGCCAGCAGTGGCGGACTAGCGTACTCCTACGAGCAGTACTTC. It yields the protein CASSGGLAYSYEQYF.